Listed here is a single T cell receptor (beta chain). Its antigen is not identified. This CDR3 is 12 amino acids long. Trimming removed 6 bases from V and 3 bases from J, with 9 bases in between. Germline CDR1 and CDR2: MNHEY and SVGEGT. The sample originates from a study of T cell responses to AZD1222 COVID-19 vaccine. Study observations and caveats: Spike-specific TCR breadth rose after two AZD1222 doses, and depth rose as well.

Sequencing was performed with immunoSEQ multiplex PCR; in TCRdb, only in-frame clones are kept and a portion is missing. The sample holds approximately 140,000 clones, around 94% seen once. The gene calls are TRBV6-2 or TRBV6-3 and TRBJ2-7; unclear D gene. The TCR comes from an adult who received the AZD1222 COVID-19 vaccine. Sequenced here: peripheral blood, sampled 28 days after the second AZD1222 dose. In DNA form, the CDR3 reads TGTGCCAGCAGCCCCCACCTCTACGAGCAGTACGTC. Translation: CASSPHLYEQYV.